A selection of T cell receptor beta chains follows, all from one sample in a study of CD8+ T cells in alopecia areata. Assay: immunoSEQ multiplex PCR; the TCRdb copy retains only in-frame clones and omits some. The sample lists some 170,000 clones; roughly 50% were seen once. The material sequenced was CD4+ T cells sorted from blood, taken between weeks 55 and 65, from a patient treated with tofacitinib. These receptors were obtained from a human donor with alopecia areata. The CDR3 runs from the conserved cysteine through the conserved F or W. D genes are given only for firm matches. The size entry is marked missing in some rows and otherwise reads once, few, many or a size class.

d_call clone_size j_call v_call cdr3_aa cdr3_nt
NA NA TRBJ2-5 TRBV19 CASNRGTSEETQYF TGTGCCAGCAACAGGGGAACTAGCGAAGAGACCCAGTACTTC
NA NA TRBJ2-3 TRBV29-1 CSVGVGGNTDTQYF TGCAGCGTTGGGGTGGGCGGGAACACAGATACGCAGTATTTT
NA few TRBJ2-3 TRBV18 CASSPLGRGTDTQYF TGTGCCAGCTCACCACTCGGAAGAGGCACAGATACGCAGTATTTT
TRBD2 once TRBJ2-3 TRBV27 CASSLGGGLAEDTQYF TGTGCCAGCAGTTTAGGTGGGGGACTAGCGGAAGATACGCAGTATTTT
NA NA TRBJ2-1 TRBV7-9 CASSLGIGGEQFF TGTGCCAGCAGCTTAGGTATCGGGGGTGAGCAGTTCTTC
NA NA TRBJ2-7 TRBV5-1 CASSLRLWQTSYEQYF TGCGCCAGCAGCTTGAGGTTGTGGCAGACCTCCTACGAGCAGTACTTC
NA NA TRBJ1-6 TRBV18 CASSRDGDQPLHF TGTGCCAGCTCACGGGACGGGGACCAGCCCCTCCACTTT
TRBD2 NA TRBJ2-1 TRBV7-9 CASSLGGLAGGGEQFF TGTGCCAGCAGCTTAGGAGGACTAGCGGGGGGCGGTGAGCAGTTCTTC
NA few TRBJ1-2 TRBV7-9 CASSLGSQGFYGYTF TGTGCCAGCAGCTTAGGATCCCAGGGGTTCTATGGCTACACCTTC
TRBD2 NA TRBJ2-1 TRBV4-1 CASSREGRGNEQFF TGCGCCAGCAGCCGAGAGGGGAGGGGTAATGAGCAGTTCTTC
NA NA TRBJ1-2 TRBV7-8 CASSAPGGYGYTF TGTGCCAGCAGCGCCCCCGGGGGATATGGCTACACCTTC
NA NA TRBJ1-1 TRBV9 CASSAEVLMNTEAFF TGTGCCAGCAGCGCAGAAGTCCTGATGAACACTGAAGCTTTCTTT
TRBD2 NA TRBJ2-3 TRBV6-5 CASSYLAGGQDTQYF TGTGCCAGCAGTTATTTAGCGGGGGGGCAAGATACGCAGTATTTT
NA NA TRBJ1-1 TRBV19 CASSRTAPTEAFF TGTGCCAGTAGTCGGACAGCCCCCACTGAAGCTTTCTTT
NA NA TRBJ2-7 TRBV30 CAWSTGDPYEQYF TGTGCCTGGAGTACCGGGGATCCCTACGAGCAGTACTTC
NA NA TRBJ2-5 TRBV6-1 CASSRGAETQYF TGTGCCAGCAGCCGGGGGGCCGAGACCCAGTACTTC
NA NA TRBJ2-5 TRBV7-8 CASSLKGLVLGDRETQYF TGTGCCAGCAGCTTAAAAGGATTGGTGTTGGGAGACCGGGAGACCCAGTACTTC
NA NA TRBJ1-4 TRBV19 CASSSKRGEKLFF TGTGCCAGTAGTTCCAAACGGGGGGAAAAACTGTTTTTT
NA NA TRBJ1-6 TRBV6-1 CASSESSPLHF TGTGCCAGCAGTGAATCGTCACCCCTCCACTTT
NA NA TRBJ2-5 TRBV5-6 CASSSFGSQETQYF TGTGCCAGCAGCTCCTTTGGCAGCCAAGAGACCCAGTACTTC
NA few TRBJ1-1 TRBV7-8 CASSLVWGTEAFF TGTGCCAGCAGCTTAGTCTGGGGCACTGAAGCTTTCTTT
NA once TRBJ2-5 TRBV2 CASSVGHQETQYF TGTGCCAGCAGTGTGGGTCACCAAGAGACCCAGTACTTC
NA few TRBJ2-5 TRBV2 CASSSLLQETQYF TGTGCCAGCAGTTCTCTACTGCAAGAGACCCAGTACTTC
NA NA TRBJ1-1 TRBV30 CAWTGVLVNTEAFF TGTGCCTGGACAGGCGTGTTGGTGAACACTGAAGCTTTCTTT
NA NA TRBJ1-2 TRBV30 CAWSVRLPANYGYTF TGTGCCTGGAGTGTTAGACTTCCAGCTAACTATGGCTACACCTTC
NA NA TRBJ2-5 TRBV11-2 CASSPPLGETQYF TGTGCCAGCAGCCCCCCCCTGGGGGAGACCCAGTACTTC
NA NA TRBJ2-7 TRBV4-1 CASSPIVQPRYEQYF TGCGCCAGCAGCCCAATTGTCCAACCGAGATACGAGCAGTACTTC
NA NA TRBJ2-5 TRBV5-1 CASSLAAATQETQYF TGCGCCAGCAGCTTGGCAGCCGCAACCCAAGAGACCCAGTACTTC
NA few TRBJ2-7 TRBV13 CASSLGTPTYEQYF TGTGCCAGCAGCTTAGGGACTCCCACCTACGAGCAGTACTTC
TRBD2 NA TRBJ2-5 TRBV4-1 CASSLEGRGAETQYF TGCGCCAGCAGCCTCGAGGGGAGGGGCGCGGAGACCCAGTACTTC
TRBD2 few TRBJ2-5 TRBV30 CAWSLRRGAGGRETQYF TGTGCCTGGAGTCTCCGGCGGGGGGCTGGAGGTCGAGAGACCCAGTACTTC
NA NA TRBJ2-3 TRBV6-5 CASSKDTDTQYF TGTGCCAGCAGCAAGGACACAGATACGCAGTATTTT
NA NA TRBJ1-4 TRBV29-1 CSVHRVWITNEKLFF TGCAGCGTTCACAGGGTATGGATCACTAATGAAAAACTGTTTTTT
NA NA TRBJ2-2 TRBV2 CASGGDTGELFF TGTGCCAGCGGTGGGGACACCGGGGAGCTGTTTTTT
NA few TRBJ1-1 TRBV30 CAWSVGRNTEAFF TGTGCCTGGAGTGTAGGGCGGAACACTGAAGCTTTCTTT
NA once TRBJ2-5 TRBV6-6 CASSYSGGPAETQYF TGTGCCAGCAGTTACTCTGGGGGGCCGGCAGAGACCCAGTACTTC
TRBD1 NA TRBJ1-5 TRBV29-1 CSVIQGGGNQPQHF TGCAGCGTTATACAGGGGGGAGGCAATCAGCCCCAGCATTTT
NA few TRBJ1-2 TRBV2 CASSDDSPRYTF TGTGCCAGCAGTGACGACAGTCCGCGCTACACCTTC
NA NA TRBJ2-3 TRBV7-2 CASSLAASGDTQYF TGTGCCAGCAGCTTAGCGGCATCCGGAGATACGCAGTATTTT
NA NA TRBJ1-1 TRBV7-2 CASSSRSGTPNTEAFF TGTGCCAGCAGCTCCCGGAGCGGGACTCCGAACACTGAAGCTTTCTTT
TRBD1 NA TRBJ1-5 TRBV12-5 CASGLERQGLYSNQPQHF TGTGCTAGTGGTTTGGAAAGACAGGGCCTCTATAGCAATCAGCCCCAGCATTTT
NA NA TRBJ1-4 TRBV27 CASSLAGPNEKLFF TGTGCCAGCAGTTTAGCAGGGCCTAATGAAAAACTGTTTTTT
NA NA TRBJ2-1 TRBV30 CAWTEGFAYNEQFF TGTGCCTGGACTGAAGGTTTCGCCTACAATGAGCAGTTCTTC
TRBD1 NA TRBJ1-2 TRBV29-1 CSVEQGLGYGYTF TGCAGCGTAGAACAGGGGCTGGGCTATGGCTACACCTTC
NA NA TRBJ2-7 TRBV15 CATSRDRGYEQYF TGTGCCACCAGCAGAGACAGGGGATACGAGCAGTACTTC
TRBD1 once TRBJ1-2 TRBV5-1 CASSLGQAIRPGGYTF TGCGCCAGCAGCCTGGGACAGGCGATCCGTCCCGGGGGCTACACCTTC
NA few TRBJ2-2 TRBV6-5 CASSRGGNTGELFF TGTGCCAGCAGTCGTGGGGGGAACACCGGGGAGCTGTTTTTT
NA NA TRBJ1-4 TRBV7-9 CASSSGGGPNEKLFF TGTGCCAGCAGCTCCGGCGGAGGACCGAATGAAAAACTGTTTTTT
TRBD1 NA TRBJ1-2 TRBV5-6 CASSSGGGDGYTF TGTGCCAGCAGCTCAGGGGGAGGGGATGGCTACACCTTC
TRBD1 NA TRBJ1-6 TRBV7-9 CASTRQGISPLHF TGTGCCAGCACGCGACAGGGTATCTCACCCCTCCACTTT
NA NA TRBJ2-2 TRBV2 CASSAGRDKTGELFF TGTGCCAGCAGTGCCGGCAGGGACAAGACCGGGGAGCTGTTTTTT
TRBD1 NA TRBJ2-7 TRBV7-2 CASCTGTGDYEQYF TGTGCCAGCTGTACCGGGACAGGGGACTACGAGCAGTACTTC